The TCR beta chain under discussion was sequenced for a study of OX40 agonist ivuxolimab in advanced cancers. Study overall: Patients receiving dose escalation had hepatocellular carcinoma, melanoma, renal cell or head and neck cancer. The group had a mean age of about 60 years, ranged from about 20 to 79, and was around 82% male.

TCRdb's table, derived via immunoSEQ multiplex PCR, lists solely in-frame clones and lacks some. The table shows over 30,000 clones, with around 82% occurring only once. Per the germline V gene, CDR1 is SEHNR and CDR2 is FQNEAQ (reference sequence). The V end lost 1 base, the J end lost 3 bases, and 7 bases lay between the germline ends. The CDR3 runs 14 residues. Findings of the study overall: More expanded clones were found, on average, in CD8+ than in CD4+ T cells.

This clone was observed once. The antigen is unknown. The input for sequencing was CD4+ or CD8+ T cells sorted from blood, taken in a trial of the OX40 agonist ivuxolimab. The chain combines TRBV7-9 with TRBJ2-1; a weak D match, TRBD1 (6 bases). The TCR sequence derives from an adult with an advanced solid tumor such as melanoma, head and neck, liver or kidney cancer. This chain's CDR3 is CASSLEGGYNEQFF. CDR3 nucleotides: TGTGCCAGCAGCTTAGAAGGGGGCTACAATGAGCAGTTCTTC.